These 12 T cell receptor beta chains were all obtained from the same sample, sequenced in a study of blood T cell repertoires in COVID-19. Sequenced by immunoSEQ multiplex PCR; TCRdb stores in-frame clones only, minus some. The sample has approximately 230,000 clones; about 85% are singletons. The sequencing sample was made of PBMCs or T cells enriched from blood (not recorded which). These receptors were taken from a woman aged 25 to 39 with acute COVID-19.

The gene calls are TRBV4-1 and TRBJ1-5, with a possible D match to TRBD1 (6 bases). With 0 bases removed from V and 5 bases from J, the gap between germline ends came to 14 bases. Germline V gene lookup returns CDR1 MGHRA and CDR2 YSYEKL. The CDR3 spans 16 residues. CDR3: CASSQDWGGGYQPQHF. Here the CDR3 DNA reads TGCGCCAGCAGCCAAGATTGGGGGGGCGGCTATCAGCCCCAGCATTTT.

The J gene is TRBJ2-2, the V gene TRBV27; 8 bases fit TRBD1. V lost 4 bases and J lost 6; bases outside the gene matches: 7. This CDR3 is built from 15 residues. The V gene's germline CDR1 is MNHEY and CDR2 SMNVEV (reference sequence). CDR3 nucleotide sequence: TGTGCCAGCAGTTCCGGACAGGGTGGAGCCGGGGAGCTGTTTTTT. Translation: CASSSGQGGAGELFF.

The chain joins TRBV12-3 or TRBV12-4 to TRBJ1-2, with D uncertain. V gave up 3 bases and J gave up 1 base, with 6 bases separating them. The CDR3 covers 13 residues. The CDR3 reads CASSLHSNYGYTF. The CDR3 region has the DNA TGTGCCAGCAGTTTGCACAGTAACTATGGCTACACCTTC.

J is TRBJ2-2 and V is TRBV27, with D unclear. Trimming shortened V by 2 bases and J by 0 bases, and 10 bases separated the two germline ends. CDR1 and CDR2 (germline): MNHEY, SMNVEV (reference sequence). There are 16 residues in the CDR3. In DNA form, the CDR3 reads TGTGCCAGCAGTTTAATGAGCCCACCGAACACCGGGGAGCTGTTTTTT. Translated, it gives CASSLMSPPNTGELFF.

The genes are TRBV7-6 and TRBJ2-7; D possibly corresponds to TRBD1 (8 bases). The length of the CDR3 is 15 residues. Germline-derived CDR1 and CDR2 are SGHVS and FNYEAQ. Between the trimmed V and J ends, which lost 6 bases and 4 bases, there was a span of 19 bases. The CDR3 sequence: CASSHPGQGLYEQYF. The CDR3 DNA follows: TGTGCCAGCAGTCATCCAGGACAGGGACTATACGAGCAGTACTTC.

This chain uses TRBV28 with TRBJ1-2, with D tentatively TRBD1 (5 bases). The V end lost 3 bases, the J end lost 6 bases, and 11 bases lay between the germline ends. CDR3 length: 13 residues. Germline V gene sequence: CDR1 MDHEN, CDR2 SYDVKM. DNA of the CDR3: TGTGCCAGCAGTTTGGGCAGGGAAAATGGCTACACCTTC. Protein sequence: CASSLGRENGYTF.

The V call is TRBV7-9, the J call TRBJ2-7; TRBD1 is a possible D gene (6 bases). The CDR3 has 14 amino acids. Germline V CDR1 and CDR2: SEHNR, FQNEAQ (reference sequence). The ends were cut back, 5 bases at V and 2 bases at J, with 13 bases in the middle. CDR3 in DNA: TGTGCCAGCAGCCAGGGGCAGGACACCTACGAGCAGTACTTC. It translates to CASSQGQDTYEQYF.

The genes are TRBV15 and TRBJ2-4; D possibly corresponds to TRBD2 (5 bases). The CDR3 spans 15 residues. Trimming removed 1 base at V and 7 bases at J, with 14 bases between. Germline CDR1 is LNHNV and CDR2 is YYDKDF (reference sequence). The CDR3 spells CATSRGLNPTNIQYF. The CDR3 coding sequence is TGTGCCACCAGCAGAGGACTAAACCCAACGAACATTCAGTACTTC.

V usage is TRBV6-5 and J usage is TRBJ2-3; a weak D match, TRBD1 (6 bases). The CDR3 sequence is 13 residues long. Per the germline V gene, CDR1 is MNHEY and CDR2 is SVGAGI. The ends were cut back, 8 bases at V and 3 bases at J, with 12 bases in the middle. CDR3 coding DNA: TGTGCCAGCGGGCCCAGGGGAACAGATACGCAGTATTTT. It specifies CASGPRGTDTQYF.

This clone was counted at least ten times. The V gene is TRBV27, the J gene TRBJ2-5; 8 bases map to TRBD1. The V segment lost 5 bases and the J segment 3 bases; nucleotides outside the gene matches: 17. Germline CDR1 reads MNHEY; CDR2 reads SMNVEV (reference sequence). The length of the CDR3 is 18 residues. CDR3 DNA: TGTGCCAGCAGTCCCTTGACAGGGGACTTCGGGTCAAAAGAGACCCAGTACTTC. This encodes CASSPLTGDFGSKETQYF.

The chain employs TRBV19 and TRBJ1-2; D is perhaps TRBD1 (6 bases). This CDR3 is 15 amino acids long. Germline assignment: CDR1 LNHDA and CDR2 SQIVND (reference sequence). V lost 4 bases, J lost 4 bases, and 16 bases lay in between. The CDR3 DNA is TGTGCCAGTAGTACCACAGGGCCCCGAAGCTATGGCTACACCTTC. Protein: CASSTTGPRSYGYTF. Filled out from reference TRBV19 and TRBJ1-2, the complete variable domain reads DGGITQSPKYLFRKEGQNVTLSCEQNLNHDAMYWYRQDPGQGLRLIYYSQIVNDFQKGDIAEGYSVSREKKESFPLTVTSAQKNPTAFYLCASSTTGPRSYGYTFGSGTRLTVV.

CDR3 loop: CASGSGGSQETQYF. In DNA form, the CDR3 reads TGTGCCAGTGGGTCAGGAGGCTCCCAAGAGACCCAGTACTTC. The chain uses TRBV19 and TRBJ2-5; perhaps TRBD2 as D (5 bases). Germline CDR1 and CDR2: LNHDA and SQIVND (reference sequence). This CDR3 spans 14 amino acids. V was trimmed by 8 bases and J by 1 base, leaving 14 bases between them.